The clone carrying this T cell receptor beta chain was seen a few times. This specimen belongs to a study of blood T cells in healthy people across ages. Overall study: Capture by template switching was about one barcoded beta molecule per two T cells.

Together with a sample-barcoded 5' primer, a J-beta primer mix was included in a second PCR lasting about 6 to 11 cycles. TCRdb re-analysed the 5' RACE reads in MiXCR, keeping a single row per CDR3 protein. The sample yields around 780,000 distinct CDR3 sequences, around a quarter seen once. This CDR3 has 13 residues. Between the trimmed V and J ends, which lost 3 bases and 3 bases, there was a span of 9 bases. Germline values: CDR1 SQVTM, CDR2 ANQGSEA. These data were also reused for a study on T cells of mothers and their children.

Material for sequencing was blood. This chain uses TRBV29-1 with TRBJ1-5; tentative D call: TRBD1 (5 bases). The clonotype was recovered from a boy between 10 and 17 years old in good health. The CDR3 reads CSVEAGTNQPQHF. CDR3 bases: TGCAGCGTTGAGGCAGGGACCAATCAGCCCCAGCATTTT.